This T cell receptor (beta chain) was documented in a study of blood T cells in healthy people across ages. Points from the study as a whole: Relative to aged donors, long-lived donors carried more naive CD4+ cells and displayed higher diversity. Leaving the PBMCs unsorted stopped any conclusive comparison of naive versus antigen-experienced cells. Strong correlation linked observed beta diversity and percent naive T cells.

Turning to this clonotype: Its antigen is still unknown.

This CDR3 is built from 15 residues. The V end lost 0 bases, the J end lost 8 bases, and 11 bases lay between the germline ends. Germline V gene lookup returns CDR1 LGHNA and CDR2 YSLEER. Combining a sample-barcoded 5' primer with a J-beta primer mix, a second PCR ran for about 7 to 11 cycles. A template-switch adaptor with 12 random nucleotides tagged each cDNA molecule. TCRdb called the 5' RACE reads again in MiXCR, with one record for every CDR3 protein. Counted here are 600,000 to 800,000 distinct CDR3 sequences, 45% to 60% occurring once; the ten biggest clones make up approximately 13%. The origin of this receptor is a woman older than 75 in good health. V and J are TRBV4-3 and TRBJ1-6, with D hard to call. The sequenced material came from blood. Written as DNA, the CDR3 is TGCGCCAGCAGCCAAGAGGGAGATACGGATTCACCCCTCCACTTT. Protein product: CASSQEGDTDSPLHF.